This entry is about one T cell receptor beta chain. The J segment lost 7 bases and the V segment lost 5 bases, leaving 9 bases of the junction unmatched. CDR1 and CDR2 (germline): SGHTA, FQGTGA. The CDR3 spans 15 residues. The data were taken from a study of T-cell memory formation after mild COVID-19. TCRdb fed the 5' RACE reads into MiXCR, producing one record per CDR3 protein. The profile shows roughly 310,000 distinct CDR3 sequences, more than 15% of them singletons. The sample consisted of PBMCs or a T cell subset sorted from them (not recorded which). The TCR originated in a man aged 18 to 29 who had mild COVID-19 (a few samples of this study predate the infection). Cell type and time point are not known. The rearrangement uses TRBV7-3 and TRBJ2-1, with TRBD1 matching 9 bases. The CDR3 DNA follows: TGTGCCAGCAGCACCACAGGGGGCGCGGGGAATGAGCAGTTCTTC. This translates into CASSTTGGAGNEQFF.